This T cell receptor (beta chain) stems from a study of blood T cells in healthy people across ages. Study findings and constraints: Donors of long life had a larger count of naive CD4+ cells and greater diversity than aged donors. With age, beta diversity per million T cells declined roughly linearly, significantly by over 35. Because donor CMV status was unknown, expanded clonotype changes were possibly confounded.

Isolation yielded PBMCs, at least 6.5 million per sample, in every case. CDR1 and CDR2 (germline): PRHDT, FYEKMQ (reference sequence). V trimming: 5 bases; J trimming: 5 bases; junction bases outside the gene matches: 9. CDR3 length equals 16 residues. Together with a sample-barcoded 5' primer, a J-beta primer mix was included in a second PCR lasting about 6 to 12 cycles. TCRdb reprocessed the 5' RACE reads with MiXCR, giving one entry per CDR3 protein. The sample has over a million distinct CDR3 sequences, more than 35% seen once. This clonotype was found a few times. Its target is not known. This rearrangement joins TRBV13 to TRBJ1-6, with 7 nucleotides matching TRBD1. This clonotype was sampled from a woman aged 55-70 years in good health. The source material was blood. The CDR3 DNA reads as TGTGCCAGCAGCAAGTCGACAGGGCTAAATAATTCACCCCTCCACTTT. Amino acid sequence: CASSKSTGLNNSPLHF.